A single T cell receptor (beta chain) is shown here with its context. A read error may produce the germline difference seen at one junction end. The entry originates in a study of CD8 T cells in ankylosing spondylitis. Molecular-barcoded quantitative 5'-RACE produced these TCR beta libraries. One entry per CDR3 protein, called by TCRdb with MiXCR from the 5' RACE reads. The sample shows a few hundred thousand distinct CDR3 sequences, 15% to 20% of them seen only once. Germline CDR1 reads SSHAT; CDR2 reads FNYEAQ (reference sequence). The CDR3 sequence is 15 residues long. Material for sequencing was blood, either unsorted or a sorted T cell fraction (not recorded which). The chain carries TRBV7-7 and TRBJ2-1, with 7 nucleotides matching TRBD1. The TCR sequence derives from a male donor with ankylosing spondylitis or in good health (not recorded which). The CDR3 reads CASSPTGAYYNEQFF. The CDR3 DNA sequence: TGTGCTAGCAGCCCAACAGGGGCTTACTACAATGAGCAGTTCTTC.